This T cell receptor beta chain stems from a study of a mutant IDH1 vaccine in newly diagnosed glioma. Study-wide background: Of treated patients, approximately 62% were men and about 38% women, averaging around 44 years. Study-level findings and limits: No link was apparently found between pseudoprogression and changes in top peripheral T cell clonotypes. The study observed vaccine-induced immune responses in more than 80% of patients.

About this clone: Antigen unknown.

Time point meaning: week 47, end of study. Vaccination used 300 ug of mutant IDH1 20-mer peptide per dose, with topical imiquimod. Those who donated had recent WHO grade 3 or 4 IDH1-mutant, ATRX-lost astrocytomas. The method was immunoSEQ multiplex PCR; TCRdb's version includes in-frame clones alone and lacks a portion of them. The repertoire includes about 23,000 clones, roughly 83% of them detected once, and roughly 2.8% sits in the top ten. The sequence was collected from a middle-aged man with glioma. The sample consisted of PBMCs, taken from a glioma patient whose treatment included an IDH1 peptide vaccine.

CDR3 DNA sequence: TGTGCCAGCAGCTTAGATTCCCTTACCGGGGAGCTGTTTTTT. It encodes CASSLDSLTGELFF. This chain connects TRBV11-3 to TRBJ2-2; D call uncertain. The germline gives CDR1 SGHNT, CDR2 YENEEA. The CDR3 runs to 14 residues. V dropped 0 bases and J dropped 5 bases, with 7 bases sitting between them.